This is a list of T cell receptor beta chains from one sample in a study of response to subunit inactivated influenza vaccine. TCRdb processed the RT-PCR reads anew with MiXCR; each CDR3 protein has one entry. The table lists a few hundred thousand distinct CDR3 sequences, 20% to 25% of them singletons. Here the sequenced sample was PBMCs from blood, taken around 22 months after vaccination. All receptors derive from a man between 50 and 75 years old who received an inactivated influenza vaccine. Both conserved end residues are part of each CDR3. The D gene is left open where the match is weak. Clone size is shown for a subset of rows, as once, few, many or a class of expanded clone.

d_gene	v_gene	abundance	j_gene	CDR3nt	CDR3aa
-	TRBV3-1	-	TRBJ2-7	TGTGCCAGCAGCCAAGGAGGTAGCGGCGTCTACGAGCAGTACTTC	CASSQGGSGVYEQYF
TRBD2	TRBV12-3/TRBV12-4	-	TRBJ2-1	TGTGCCAGCAGTTCCTTAGCGGGGGGGCCACTCTTC	CASSSLAGGPLF
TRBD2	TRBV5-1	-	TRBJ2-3	TGCGCCAGCAGCTTTCTAGCGGACACAGATACGCAGTATTTT	CASSFLADTDTQYF
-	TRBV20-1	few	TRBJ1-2	TGCAGTGCTATGGGGGTGATCTATGGCTACACCTTC	CSAMGVIYGYTF
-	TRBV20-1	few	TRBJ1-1	TGCAGTGCTAGAGGCCCCGGCCCCGGGAGAGCTTTCTTT	CSARGPGPGRAFF
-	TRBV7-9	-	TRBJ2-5	TGTGCCAGCAGTTACTTTCGTGGGTATCAAGAGACCCAGTACTTC	CASSYFRGYQETQYF
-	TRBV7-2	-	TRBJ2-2	TGTGCCAGCAGCTTAGGGCAGGCAGGGGACTTGAACACCGGGGAGCTGTTTTTT	CASSLGQAGDLNTGELFF
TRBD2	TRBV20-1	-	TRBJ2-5	TGCAGTGCTAGAGGGGCTAGCGGGGGGTACCAAGAGACCCAGTACTTC	CSARGASGGYQETQYF
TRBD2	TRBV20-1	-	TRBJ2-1	TGCAGTGCGAGCGGGAGTAGCTCCTACAATGAGCAGTTCTTC	CSASGSSSYNEQFF
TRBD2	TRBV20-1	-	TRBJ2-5	TGCAGTGCTAGAGGACTAGCGGGGCGAGGGTCGGAGACCCAGTACTTC	CSARGLAGRGSETQYF
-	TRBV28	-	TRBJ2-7	TGTGCCAGCAGGGAAAGAGCGGTCGGATACGAGCAGTACTTC	CASRERAVGYEQYF
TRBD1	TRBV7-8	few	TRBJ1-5	TGTGCCAGCAGTTCGACAGGGGGCAAAGGCAATCAGCCCCAGCATTTT	CASSSTGGKGNQPQHF
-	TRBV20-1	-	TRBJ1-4	TGCAGTGCTAGAGCTGAGGGGCAAGGGGAAAAACTGTTTTTT	CSARAEGQGEKLFF
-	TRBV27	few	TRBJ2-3	TGTGCCAGCAGCCACGGGATGGAGGATACGCAGTATTTT	CASSHGMEDTQYF
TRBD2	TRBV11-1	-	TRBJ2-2	TGTGCCAGCAGCTTAGTTTCCTGGACTAGCGGGAACCACACCGGGGAGCTGTTTTTT	CASSLVSWTSGNHTGELFF
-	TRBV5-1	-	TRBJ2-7	TGCGCCAGCAGCTTGTGGGCGTCCTACGAGCAGTACTTC	CASSLWASYEQYF
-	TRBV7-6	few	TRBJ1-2	TGTGCCAGCAGCTTAGCCCCAGAGAGTGGCTACACCTTC	CASSLAPESGYTF
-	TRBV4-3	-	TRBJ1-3	TGCGCCAGCAGCCAAGATCAATTCAGCTCTGGAAACACCATATATTTT	CASSQDQFSSGNTIYF
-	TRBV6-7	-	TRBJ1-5	TGTGCCAGCAGTTACTACCTTAAAAGACTACCACAAGATTTGCCCCAGCATTTT	CASSYYLKRLPQDLPQHF
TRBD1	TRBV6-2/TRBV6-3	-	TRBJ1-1	TGTGCCAGTGACAGGGGGCCAATGAACACTGAAGCTTTATTT	CASDRGPMNTEALF
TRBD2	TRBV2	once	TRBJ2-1	TGTGCCAGCAGTTTAGCCGACCCGGGACTAGCGGGGGGCAATGAGCAGTTCTTC	CASSLADPGLAGGNEQFF
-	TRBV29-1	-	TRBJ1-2	TGCAGCGTTGAAGCAAGTACTAACTATGGCTACACCTTC	CSVEASTNYGYTF
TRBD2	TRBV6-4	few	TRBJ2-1	TGTGCCAGCAGTCCACTAGCGGGAGAGGGAAATGAGCAGTTCTTC	CASSPLAGEGNEQFF
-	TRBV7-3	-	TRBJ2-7	TGTGCCAGCAGCTTAACGCCAGGAGTGAACGAGCAGTACTTC	CASSLTPGVNEQYF
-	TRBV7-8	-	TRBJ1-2	TGTGCCAGCAGCTTAGGTTATGGAAACTATGGCTACACCTTC	CASSLGYGNYGYTF
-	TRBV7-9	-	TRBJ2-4	TGTGCCAGCAGCTTAGAGGTACTAGGGGCCAAAAACATTCAGTACTTC	CASSLEVLGAKNIQYF
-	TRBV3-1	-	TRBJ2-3	TGTGCCAGCAGCCGCAGGGGGACTTTCATAACAGATACGCAGTATTTT	CASSRRGTFITDTQYF
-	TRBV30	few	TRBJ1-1	TGTGCCTGGAGTGTGGGGGGATTGAACACTGAAGCTTTCTTT	CAWSVGGLNTEAFF
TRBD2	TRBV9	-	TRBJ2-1	TGTGCCAGCAGCGTAACTAGCGGGAGCTCCTACAATGAGCAGTTCTTC	CASSVTSGSSYNEQFF
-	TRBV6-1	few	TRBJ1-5	TGTGCCAGCAGGGTAGGGGTCAATCAGCCCCAGCATTTT	CASRVGVNQPQHF
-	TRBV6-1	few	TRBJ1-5	TGTGCCAGCAGTGAACCTAATCAGCCCCAGCATTTT	CASSEPNQPQHF
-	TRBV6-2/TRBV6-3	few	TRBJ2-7	TGTGCCAGCAGTTACGGTAGCGTCCGGATACTCTCCTACGAGCAGTACTTC	CASSYGSVRILSYEQYF
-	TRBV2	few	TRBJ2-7	TGTGCCAGCAAGGACACCTCCTACGAGCAGTACTTC	CASKDTSYEQYF
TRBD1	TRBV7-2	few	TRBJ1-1	TGTGCCAGCTCCGCAGGGGGCAAGATCACTGAAGCTTTCTTT	CASSAGGKITEAFF